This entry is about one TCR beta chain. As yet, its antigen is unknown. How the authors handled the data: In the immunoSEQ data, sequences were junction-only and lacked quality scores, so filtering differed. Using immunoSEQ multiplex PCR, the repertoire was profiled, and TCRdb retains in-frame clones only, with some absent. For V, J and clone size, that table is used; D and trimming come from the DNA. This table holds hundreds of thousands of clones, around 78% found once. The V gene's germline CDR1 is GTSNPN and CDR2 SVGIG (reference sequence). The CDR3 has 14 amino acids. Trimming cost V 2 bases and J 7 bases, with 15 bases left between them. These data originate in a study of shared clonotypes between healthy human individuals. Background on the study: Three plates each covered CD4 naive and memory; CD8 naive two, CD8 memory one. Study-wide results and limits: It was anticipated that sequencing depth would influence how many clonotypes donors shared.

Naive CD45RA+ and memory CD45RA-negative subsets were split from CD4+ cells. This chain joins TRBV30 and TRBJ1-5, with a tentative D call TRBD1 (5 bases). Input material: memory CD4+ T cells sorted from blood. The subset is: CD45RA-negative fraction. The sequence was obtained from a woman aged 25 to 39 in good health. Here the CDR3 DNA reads TGTGCCTGGAGTCGGGACGTTGAGGACCAGCCCCAGCATTTT. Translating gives CAWSRDVEDQPQHF.